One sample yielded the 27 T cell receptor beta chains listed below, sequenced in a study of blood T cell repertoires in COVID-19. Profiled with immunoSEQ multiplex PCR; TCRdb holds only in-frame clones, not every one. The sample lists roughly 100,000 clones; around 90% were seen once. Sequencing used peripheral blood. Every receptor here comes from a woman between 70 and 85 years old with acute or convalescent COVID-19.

The CDR3 DNA sequence: TGTGCCACCAGTGATTTTGCTAGCGGGAGGTACAATGAGCAGTTCTTC. Translated, it gives CATSDFASGRYNEQFF. V and J are TRBV24-1 and TRBJ2-1; 11 bases align to TRBD2. Germline lookup yields CDR1 KGHDR and CDR2 SFDVKD. This CDR3 has 16 amino acids. V shed 1 base, J shed 4 bases, and the junction held 2 bases outside the gene matches.

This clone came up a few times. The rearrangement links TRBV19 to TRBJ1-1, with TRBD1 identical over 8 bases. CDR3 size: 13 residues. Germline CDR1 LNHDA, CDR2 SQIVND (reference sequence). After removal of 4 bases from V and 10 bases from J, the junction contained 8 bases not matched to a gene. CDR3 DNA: TGTGCCAGTAGTACAGGACAGGGTTGGAGAGCTTTCTTT. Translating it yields CASSTGQGWRAFF.

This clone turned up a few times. The CDR3 DNA reads as TGTGCCAGCAGTCAGACTAGCGGGAGCCCGTATTACAATGAGCAGTTCTTC. Translated, it gives CASSQTSGSPYYNEQFF. The chain employs TRBV6-6 and TRBJ2-1; 12 positions match TRBD2. The trim removed 5 bases at V and 4 bases at J, leaving 9 bases unmatched. The CDR3 contains 17 residues. CDR1 and CDR2 from the germline V gene are MNHNY and SVGAGI (reference sequence).

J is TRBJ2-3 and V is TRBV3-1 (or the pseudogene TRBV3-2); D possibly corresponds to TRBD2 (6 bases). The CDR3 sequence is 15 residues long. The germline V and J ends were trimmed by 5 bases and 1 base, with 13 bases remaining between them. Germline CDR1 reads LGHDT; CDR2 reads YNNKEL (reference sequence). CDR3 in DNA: TGTGCCAGCAGCTCGACTAGGGCCGGCACAGATACGCAGTATTTT. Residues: CASSSTRAGTDTQYF.

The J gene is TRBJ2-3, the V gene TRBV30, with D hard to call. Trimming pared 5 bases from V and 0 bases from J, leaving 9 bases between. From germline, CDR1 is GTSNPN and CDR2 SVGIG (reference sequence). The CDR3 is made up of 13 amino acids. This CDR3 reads CAWGPTSTDTQYF. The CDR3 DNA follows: TGTGCCTGGGGACCTACTAGCACAGATACGCAGTATTTT.

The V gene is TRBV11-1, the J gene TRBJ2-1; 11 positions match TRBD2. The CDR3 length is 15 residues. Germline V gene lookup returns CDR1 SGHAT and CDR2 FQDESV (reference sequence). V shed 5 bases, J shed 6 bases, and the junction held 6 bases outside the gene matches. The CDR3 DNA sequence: TGTGCCAGCAGCCCGCCGGGACTAGCGGCCAATGAGCAGTTCTTC. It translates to CASSPPGLAANEQFF. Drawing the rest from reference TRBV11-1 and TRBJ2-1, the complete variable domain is EAEVAQSPRYKITEKSQAVAFWCDPISGHATLYWYRQILGQGPELLVQFQDESVVDDSQLPKDRFSAERLKGVDSTLKIQPAELGDSAMYLCASSPPGLAANEQFFGPGTRLTVL.

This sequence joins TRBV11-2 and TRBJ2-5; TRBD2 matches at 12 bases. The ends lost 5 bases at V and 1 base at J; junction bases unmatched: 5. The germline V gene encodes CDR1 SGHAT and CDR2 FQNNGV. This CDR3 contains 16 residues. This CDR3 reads CASSPSGLAGQETQYF. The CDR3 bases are TGTGCCAGCAGCCCTTCGGGACTAGCGGGCCAAGAGACCCAGTACTTC. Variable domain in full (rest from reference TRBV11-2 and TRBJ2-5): EAGVAQSPRYKIIEKRQSVAFWCNPISGHATLYWYQQILGQGPKLLIQFQNNGVVDDSQLPKDRFSAERLKGVDSTLKIQPAKLEDSAVYLCASSPSGLAGQETQYFGPGTRLLVL.

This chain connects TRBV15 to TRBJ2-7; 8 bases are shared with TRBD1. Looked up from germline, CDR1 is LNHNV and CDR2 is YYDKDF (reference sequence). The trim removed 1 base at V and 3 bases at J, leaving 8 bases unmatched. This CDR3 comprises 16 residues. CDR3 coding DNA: TGTGCCACCAGCAGAGCCCGGACAGGGTTGGACTACGAGCAGTACTTC. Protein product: CATSRARTGLDYEQYF.

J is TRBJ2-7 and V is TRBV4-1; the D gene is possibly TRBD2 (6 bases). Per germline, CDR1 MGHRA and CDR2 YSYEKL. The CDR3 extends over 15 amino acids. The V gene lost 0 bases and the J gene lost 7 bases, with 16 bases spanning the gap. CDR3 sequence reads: CASSQDELAGGEQYF. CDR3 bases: TGCGCCAGCAGCCAAGATGAACTAGCCGGGGGTGAGCAGTACTTC.

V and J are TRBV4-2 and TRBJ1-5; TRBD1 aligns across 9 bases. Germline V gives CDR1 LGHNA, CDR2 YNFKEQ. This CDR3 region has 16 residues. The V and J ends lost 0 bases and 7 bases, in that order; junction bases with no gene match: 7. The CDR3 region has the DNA TGTGCCAGCAGCCAAGAACTGGACAGGGGTTACCAGCCCCAGCATTTT. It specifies CASSQELDRGYQPQHF.

The CDR3 DNA follows: TGTGCCATCAGCGGACTTAATGACATCCAAGAGACCCAGTACTTC. Translating gives CAISGLNDIQETQYF. This rearrangement joins TRBV10-3 to TRBJ2-5; D might be TRBD2 (5 bases). Germline V gene data show CDR1 as ENHRY and CDR2 as SYGVKD. The length of the CDR3 is 15 residues. The germline V and J ends were trimmed by 6 bases and 1 base, with 15 bases remaining between them.

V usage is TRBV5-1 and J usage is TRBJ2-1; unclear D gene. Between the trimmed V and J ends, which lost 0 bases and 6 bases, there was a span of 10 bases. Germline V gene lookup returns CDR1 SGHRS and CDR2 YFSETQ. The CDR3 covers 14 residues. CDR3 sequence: CASSLVTASNEQFF. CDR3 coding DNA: TGCGCCAGCAGCTTGGTTACAGCTTCCAATGAGCAGTTCTTC.

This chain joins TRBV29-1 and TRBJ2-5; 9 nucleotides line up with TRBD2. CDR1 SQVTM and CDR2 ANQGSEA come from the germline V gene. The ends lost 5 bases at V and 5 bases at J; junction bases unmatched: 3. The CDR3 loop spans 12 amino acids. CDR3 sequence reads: CSVIAGAETQYF. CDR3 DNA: TGCAGCGTTATAGCGGGAGCGGAGACCCAGTACTTC.

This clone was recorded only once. The CDR3: CSVGWGPYNEQFF. The CDR3 DNA reads as TGCAGCGTAGGCTGGGGCCCCTACAATGAGCAGTTCTTC. This chain joins TRBV29-1 and TRBJ2-1; tentative D call: TRBD1 (5 bases). In germline, CDR1 is SQVTM, CDR2 ANQGSEA. The CDR3 sequence is 13 residues long. V was trimmed by 6 bases and J by 2 bases, leaving 11 bases between them.

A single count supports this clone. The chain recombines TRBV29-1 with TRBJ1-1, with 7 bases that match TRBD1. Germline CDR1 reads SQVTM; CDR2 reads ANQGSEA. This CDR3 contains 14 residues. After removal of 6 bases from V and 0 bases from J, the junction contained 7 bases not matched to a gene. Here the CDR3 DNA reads TGCAGCGTGGGATCCGGGACAGTGAACACTGAAGCTTTCTTT. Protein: CSVGSGTVNTEAFF.

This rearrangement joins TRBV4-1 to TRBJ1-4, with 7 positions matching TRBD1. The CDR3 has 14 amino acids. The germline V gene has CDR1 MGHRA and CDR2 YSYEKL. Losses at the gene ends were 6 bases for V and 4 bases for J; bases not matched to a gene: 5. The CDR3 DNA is TGCGCCAGCAGTAACGGGACAGATAATGAAAAACTGTTTTTT. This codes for CASSNGTDNEKLFF.

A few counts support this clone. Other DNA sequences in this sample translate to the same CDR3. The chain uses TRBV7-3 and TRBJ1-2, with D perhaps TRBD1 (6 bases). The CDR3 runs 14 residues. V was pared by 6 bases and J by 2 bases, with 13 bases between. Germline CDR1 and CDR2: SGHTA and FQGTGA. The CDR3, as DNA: TGTGCCAGCAGTCCCGACAGGACGAACTATGGCTACACCTTC. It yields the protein CASSPDRTNYGYTF. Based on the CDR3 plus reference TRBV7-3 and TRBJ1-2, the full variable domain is GAGVSQTPSNKVTEKGKYVELRCDPISGHTALYWYRQSLGQGPEFLIYFQGTGAADDSGLPNDRFFAVRPEGSVSTLKIQRTERGDSAVYLCASSPDRTNYGYTFGSGTRLTVV.

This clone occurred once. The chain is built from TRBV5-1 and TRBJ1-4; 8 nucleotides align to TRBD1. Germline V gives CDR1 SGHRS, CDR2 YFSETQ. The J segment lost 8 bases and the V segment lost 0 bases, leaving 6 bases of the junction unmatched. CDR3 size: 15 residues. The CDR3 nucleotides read TGCGCCAGCAGCTTGGTTTCAGGGGGCGGCGAAAAACTGTTTTTT. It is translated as CASSLVSGGGEKLFF.

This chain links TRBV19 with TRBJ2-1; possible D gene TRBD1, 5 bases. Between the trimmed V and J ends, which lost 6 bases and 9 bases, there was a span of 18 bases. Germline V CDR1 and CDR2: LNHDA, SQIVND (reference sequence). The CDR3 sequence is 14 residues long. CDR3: CASRPQGVRTEQFF. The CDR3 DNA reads TGTGCCAGTAGGCCCCAGGGCGTGCGTACTGAGCAGTTCTTC.

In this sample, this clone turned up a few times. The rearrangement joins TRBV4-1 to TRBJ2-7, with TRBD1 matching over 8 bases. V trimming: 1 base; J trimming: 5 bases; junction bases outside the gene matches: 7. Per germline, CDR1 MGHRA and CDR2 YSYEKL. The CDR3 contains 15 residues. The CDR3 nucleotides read TGCGCCAGCAGCCAAGGATTCAGGGGGCAGGACGAGCAGTACTTC. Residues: CASSQGFRGQDEQYF.

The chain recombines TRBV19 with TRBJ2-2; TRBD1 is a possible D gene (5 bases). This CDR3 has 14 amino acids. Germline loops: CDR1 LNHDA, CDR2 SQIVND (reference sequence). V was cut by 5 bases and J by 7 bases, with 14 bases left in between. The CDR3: CASSYTGIVGELFF. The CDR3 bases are TGTGCCAGTAGTTATACAGGCATTGTCGGGGAGCTGTTTTTT.

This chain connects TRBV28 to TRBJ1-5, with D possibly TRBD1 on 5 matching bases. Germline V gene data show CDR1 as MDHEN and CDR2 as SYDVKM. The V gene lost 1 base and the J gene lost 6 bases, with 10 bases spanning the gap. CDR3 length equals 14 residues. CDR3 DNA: TGTGCCAGCAGTTTATCGGTGGGGGGTCAGCCCCAGCATTTT. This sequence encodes CASSLSVGGQPQHF.

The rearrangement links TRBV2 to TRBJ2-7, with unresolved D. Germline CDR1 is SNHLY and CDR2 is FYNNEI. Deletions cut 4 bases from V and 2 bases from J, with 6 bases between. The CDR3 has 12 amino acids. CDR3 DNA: TGTGCCAGCAGTGCCCTAGCCTACGAGCAGTACTTC. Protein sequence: CASSALAYEQYF.

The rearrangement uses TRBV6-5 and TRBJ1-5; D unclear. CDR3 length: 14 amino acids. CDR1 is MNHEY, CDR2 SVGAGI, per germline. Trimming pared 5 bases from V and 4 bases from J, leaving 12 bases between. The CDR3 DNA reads TGTGCCAGCAGTATCAACGGGGTAAATCAGCCCCAGCATTTT. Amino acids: CASSINGVNQPQHF.

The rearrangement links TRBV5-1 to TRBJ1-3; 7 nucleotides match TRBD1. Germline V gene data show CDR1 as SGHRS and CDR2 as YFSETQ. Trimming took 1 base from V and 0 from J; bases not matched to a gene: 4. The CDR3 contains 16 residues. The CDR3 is CASSLQGGLSGNTIYF. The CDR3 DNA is TGCGCCAGCAGCTTGCAAGGGGGCCTCTCTGGAAACACCATATATTTT. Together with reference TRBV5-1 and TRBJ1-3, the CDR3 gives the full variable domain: KAGVTQTPRYLIKTRGQQVTLSCSPISGHRSVSWYQQTPGQGLQFLFEYFSETQRNKGNFPGRFSGRQFSNSRSEMNVSTLELGDSALYLCASSLQGGLSGNTIYFGEGSWLTVV.

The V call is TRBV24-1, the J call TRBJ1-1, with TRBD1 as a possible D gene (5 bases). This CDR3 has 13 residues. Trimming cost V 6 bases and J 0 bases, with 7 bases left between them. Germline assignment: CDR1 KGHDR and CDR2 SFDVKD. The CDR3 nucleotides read TGTGCCACCAGTCGGGGGATGAACACTGAAGCTTTCTTT. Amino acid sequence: CATSRGMNTEAFF.

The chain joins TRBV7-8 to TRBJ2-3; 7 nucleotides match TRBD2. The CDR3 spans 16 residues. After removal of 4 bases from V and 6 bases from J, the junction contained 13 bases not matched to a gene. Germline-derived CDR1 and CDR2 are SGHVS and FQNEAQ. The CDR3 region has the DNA TGTGCCAGCAGCTCACCCCCGGCTAGCGGCTATGATACGCAGTATTTT. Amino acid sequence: CASSSPPASGYDTQYF.